These 10 T cell receptor beta chains came from one sample sequenced in a study of shared clonotypes between healthy human individuals. The method was immunoSEQ multiplex PCR; TCRdb's version includes in-frame clones alone and lacks a portion of them. Of 2 million to 2.5 million clones listed, about 90% were seen once; the top ten hold more than 0.35%. The material sequenced was naive CD4+ T cells from PBMCs. Subset meaning: CD45RA+ positively selected. These TCRs come from a man aged 18 to 30 in good health. Some clones in this sample may be carry-over from other donors' samples.

The rearrangement uses TRBV4-1 and TRBJ2-3; 11 positions match TRBD2. V shed 1 base, J shed 3 bases, and the junction held 9 bases outside the gene matches. The CDR3 has 18 residues. Germline lookup yields CDR1 MGHRA and CDR2 YSYEKL. Here the CDR3 DNA reads TGCGCCAGCAGCCAAGTGGGTCGGCTAGCGGGAGGAACAGATACGCAGTATTTT. Amino acids: CASSQVGRLAGGTDTQYF.

This chain connects TRBV10-3 to TRBJ2-1, with TRBD1 identical over 9 bases. Germline trimming cut 9 bases from V and 7 bases from J; bases unmatched to any gene: 1. Per the germline V gene, CDR1 is ENHRY and CDR2 is SYGVKD. This CDR3 comprises 11 residues. This CDR3 is CAIDRGNEQFF. The CDR3 bases are TGTGCCATAGACAGGGGGAATGAGCAGTTCTTC.

CDR3 amino acids: CASSPLSGNSNQPQHF. The CDR3 DNA follows: TGTGCCAGCAGCCCCCTGAGTGGCAATAGCAATCAGCCCCAGCATTTT. J is TRBJ1-5 and V is TRBV7-2; D remains ambiguous. Germline values: CDR1 SGHTA, CDR2 FQGNSA. CDR3 length: 16 amino acids. Deletions cut 5 bases from V and 0 bases from J, with 14 bases between.

This clone was detected only once. CDR3 nucleotide sequence: TGTGCCAGCAGCTTGGCAGGGGTAGCCAAAAACATTCAGTACTTC. Translated: CASSLAGVAKNIQYF. The chain has TRBV5-5 and TRBJ2-4; a possible D gene is TRBD1 (6 bases). Trimming cost V 0 bases and J 0 bases, with 7 bases left between them. Germline V gene sequence: CDR1 SGHKS, CDR2 YYEKEE (reference sequence). This CDR3 has 15 amino acids.

This clone was counted once. This chain links TRBV5-4 with TRBJ2-3; D unclear. CDR3 length: 14 residues. Germline-derived CDR1 and CDR2 are SGHNT and YYREEE (reference sequence). Trimming removed 2 bases from V and 3 bases from J, with 10 bases in between. As DNA, the CDR3 is TGTGCCAGCAGCTTTGTCGGACCGACAGATACGCAGTATTTT. Protein sequence: CASSFVGPTDTQYF.

This CDR3 reads CASNPTTTSGRAGEQYF. The CDR3 bases are TGTGCCAGTAACCCTACGACGACTAGCGGGAGGGCCGGCGAGCAGTACTTC. V gene TRBV19 combines with J gene TRBJ2-7; the match to TRBD2 covers 14 bases. Looked up from germline, CDR1 is LNHDA and CDR2 is SQIVND (reference sequence). This CDR3 contains 17 residues. The V segment lost 7 bases and the J segment 6 bases; nucleotides outside the gene matches: 14.

The chain links TRBV11-1 to TRBJ2-3; D not resolved. Trimming shortened V by 5 bases and J by 6 bases, and 15 bases separated the two germline ends. Germline V gene sequence: CDR1 SGHAT, CDR2 FQDESV (reference sequence). The CDR3 runs to 14 residues. CDR3 nucleotide sequence: TGTGCCAGCAGCCCACGGATAGATGTGGATACGCAGTATTTT. Translated, it gives CASSPRIDVDTQYF.

Comment on this clone: This CDR3 is also generated by other DNA sequences in the sample. The CDR3 sequence: CASRRDRRNTEAFF. For the CDR3, the DNA is TGTGCCAGCAGAAGAGACAGAAGGAACACTGAAGCTTTCTTT. The chain carries TRBV6-5 and TRBJ1-1; TRBD1 might be the D (5 bases). The CDR3 has 14 residues. Trimming shortened V by 6 bases and J by 1 base, and 12 bases separated the two germline ends. Germline V CDR1 and CDR2: MNHEY, SVGAGI.

This chain uses TRBV4-3 with TRBJ1-2, with D perhaps matching TRBD1 (6 bases). This CDR3 region has 16 residues. V lost 2 bases to trimming and J lost 4 bases, with 17 bases between them. Germline loops: CDR1 LGHNA, CDR2 YSLEER. In nucleotides, the CDR3 is TGCGCCAGCAGCCAACGCCCCACCGGGACAAGCTATGGCTACACCTTC. Protein: CASSQRPTGTSYGYTF.

This clone appeared a single time. The rearrangement joins TRBV11-2 to TRBJ2-3, with D hard to call. V lost 4 bases and J 1 base, leaving 6 bases between the germline ends. The CDR3 length is 13 residues. In germline, CDR1 is SGHAT, CDR2 FQNNGV. The DNA of the CDR3 is TGTGCCAGCAGCTCACGACGCACAGATACGCAGTATTTT. Protein: CASSSRRTDTQYF.